The entry below gives a single T cell receptor beta chain sequence along with its context. Its target is not known. The sample originates from a study of T cell responses to AZD1222 COVID-19 vaccine. Findings and caveats of the study: Baseline testing showed seropositivity in only 6 or 7 AZD1222 recipients. Donor demographics were predominantly white British with a female majority; clonal diversity may be underestimated.

The CDR3 is made up of 16 amino acids. Per the germline V gene, CDR1 is LNHNV and CDR2 is YYDKDF (reference sequence). With 5 bases removed from V and 6 bases from J, the gap between germline ends came to 20 bases. The table came from immunoSEQ multiplex PCR; TCRdb's copy has only in-frame clones and leaves some out. The sample gives 140,000 to 150,000 clones, under 95% of which show up once; about 7.5% is in the top ten. The TCR comes from an adult who received the MenACWY meningococcal vaccine as a control. The material sequenced was peripheral blood, taken 28 days after the second dose of the MenACWY control vaccine. The V and J genes are TRBV15 and TRBJ2-1, with D possibly called TRBD1 or TRBD2 (6 bases each). DNA for the CDR3: TGTGCCACCAGCCCCCGAGGAGGGGGTAGGGGCAATGAGCAGTTCTTC. Translation gives CATSPRGGGRGNEQFF.